This T cell receptor beta chain derives from a study of T cells in Graves' hyperthyroidism and ophthalmopathy. Amplification targeted TCR beta CDR3 regions from RNA transcripts. With the HTBI primer set, the TCR CDR3 went through a first round of RT-PCR. From the multiplex PCR reads, TCRdb called clonotypes with MiXCR, one entry per CDR3 protein. The sample includes about 400,000 distinct CDR3 sequences, 14% to 15% of them seen just once. Investigators excluded patients with uncontrolled infection, other autoimmune disease, pregnancy or lactation. Thyroid ultrasound, orbital computed tomography, clinical symptoms, and serum thyroxine and TRAb underpinned diagnoses. Germline CDR1 is SGHAT and CDR2 is FQNNGV. This CDR3 comprises 14 residues. After removal of 0 bases from V and 5 bases from J, the junction contained 1 base not matched to a gene. This clonotype appeared a single time.

The source is a woman younger than 45 with Graves' hyperthyroidism. Sequences were obtained from blood. The chain links TRBV11-2 to TRBJ2-5; 9 bases align to TRBD2. CDR3 amino acids: CASSLELAGETQYF. In DNA form, the CDR3 reads TGTGCCAGCAGCTTAGAACTAGCGGGTGAGACCCAGTACTTC.